Listed below are T cell receptor beta chains from one sample, sequenced in a study of control samples from healthy donors and cancer patients. Profiled with immunoSEQ multiplex PCR; TCRdb holds only in-frame clones, not every one. Here the sample spans about 150,000 clones, roughly 93% being singletons. The source material was blood. The receptors were sampled from a man between 18 and 29 years old in good health. Each CDR3 is given with its conserved first and last residue. Fields, in order: J gene, D gene, clone size, V gene, CDR3 protein, CDR3 DNA. The D gene is left open where the match is weak. Rows may omit the clone size; those that give it use once, few, many or a size class.

J: TRBJ1-1
D: -
size: -
V: TRBV11-2
CDR3: CASSLDPGENTEAFF
DNA: TGTGCCAGCAGCTTAGATCCCGGAGAGAACACTGAAGCTTTCTTT

J: TRBJ2-3
D: -
size: -
V: TRBV24-1
CDR3: CATSDHTDTQYF
DNA: TGTGCCACCAGTGATCACACAGATACGCAGTATTTT

J: TRBJ1-3
D: -
size: -
V: TRBV19
CDR3: CASSLRGRNSGNTIYF
DNA: TGTGCCAGTAGTCTCCGTGGGCGGAACTCTGGAAACACCATATATTTT

J: TRBJ1-1
D: -
size: -
V: TRBV29-1
CDR3: CSVQRGEGTEAFF
DNA: TGCAGCGTTCAGAGGGGTGAGGGCACTGAAGCTTTCTTT

J: TRBJ2-2
D: -
size: once
V: TRBV7-2
CDR3: CASSPTGELFF
DNA: TGTGCCAGCAGTCCCACCGGGGAGCTGTTTTTT

J: TRBJ2-5
D: -
size: -
V: TRBV3-1/TRBV3-2
CDR3: CASSLQAGVRAETQYF
DNA: TGTGCCAGCAGCCTCCAGGCAGGGGTCAGGGCAGAGACCCAGTACTTC

J: TRBJ1-3
D: -
size: -
V: TRBV21-1
CDR3: CASSKFEVRGPGNTIYF
DNA: TGTGCCAGCAGCAAATTCGAGGTGCGGGGGCCTGGAAACACCATATATTTT

J: TRBJ2-1
D: -
size: -
V: TRBV27
CDR3: CASTYLGVDEQFF
DNA: TGTGCCAGCACCTACCTGGGGGTTGATGAGCAGTTCTTC

J: TRBJ1-2
D: TRBD1
size: -
V: TRBV19
CDR3: CASSGRNRDRESLGSYGYTF
DNA: TGTGCCAGTAGTGGACGAAACCGGGACAGGGAAAGTTTGGGGTCGTATGGCTACACCTTC

J: TRBJ2-7
D: -
size: -
V: TRBV30
CDR3: CAWRGRGGWEQYF
DNA: TGTGCCTGGAGAGGCAGGGGGGGTTGGGAGCAGTACTTC

J: TRBJ2-7
D: -
size: -
V: TRBV13
CDR3: CASSLRQNYEQYF
DNA: TGTGCCAGCAGCTTAAGACAGAACTACGAGCAGTACTTC

J: TRBJ2-7
D: -
size: once
V: TRBV12-3/TRBV12-4
CDR3: CASIGGSYEQYF
DNA: TGTGCCAGCATTGGTGGGAGCTACGAGCAGTACTTC

J: TRBJ1-2
D: -
size: -
V: TRBV29-1
CDR3: CSVEIDRYGYTF
DNA: TGCAGCGTTGAGATCGACAGGTATGGCTACACCTTC

J: TRBJ2-2
D: TRBD1
size: once
V: TRBV5-6
CDR3: CASSLKDRVDTNTGELFF
DNA: TGTGCCAGCAGCTTGAAGGACAGGGTGGATACGAACACCGGGGAGCTGTTTTTT

J: TRBJ2-7
D: -
size: once
V: TRBV27
CDR3: CASSLLSRHEQYF
DNA: TGTGCCAGCAGTTTGCTGTCCCGGCACGAGCAGTACTTC

J: TRBJ2-7
D: -
size: -
V: TRBV28
CDR3: CASSLFLGFSYEQYF
DNA: TGTGCCAGCAGTTTATTTCTGGGGTTTTCCTACGAGCAGTACTTC

J: TRBJ1-3
D: TRBD1
size: -
V: TRBV5-5
CDR3: CASSPGTGSPGNTIYF
DNA: TGTGCCAGCAGCCCTGGGACAGGGTCTCCTGGAAACACCATATATTTT

J: TRBJ2-1
D: -
size: once
V: TRBV5-1
CDR3: CASSFTRADEQFF
DNA: TGCGCCAGCAGCTTTACTAGAGCGGATGAGCAGTTCTTC

J: TRBJ1-3
D: -
size: -
V: TRBV27
CDR3: CASGPDGGNTIYF
DNA: TGTGCCAGCGGCCCTGATGGGGGAAACACCATATATTTT

J: TRBJ2-1
D: TRBD2
size: -
V: TRBV5-6
CDR3: CASSLAGGRAGGTYNEQFF
DNA: TGTGCCAGCAGCTTGGCGGGGGGTAGGGCGGGAGGCACCTACAATGAGCAGTTCTTC

J: TRBJ2-5
D: TRBD1
size: -
V: TRBV6-5
CDR3: CASTGGTGPGETQYF
DNA: TGTGCCAGCACTGGGGGGACAGGGCCTGGGGAGACCCAGTACTTC

J: TRBJ1-1
D: TRBD1
size: -
V: TRBV2
CDR3: CASSRDGQGNTEAFF
DNA: TGTGCCAGCAGTAGGGATGGACAGGGGAACACTGAAGCTTTCTTT

J: TRBJ1-1
D: -
size: -
V: TRBV5-3
CDR3: CARKSNSNTEAFF
DNA: TGTGCCAGAAAGTCCAACAGCAACACTGAAGCTTTCTTT

J: TRBJ2-1
D: TRBD2
size: -
V: TRBV6-6
CDR3: CASSALRGDSYNEQFF
DNA: TGTGCCAGCAGTGCTCTGCGGGGGGACTCCTACAATGAGCAGTTCTTC

J: TRBJ2-7
D: TRBD2
size: -
V: TRBV9
CDR3: CASSPRTSGNYEQYF
DNA: TGTGCCAGCAGCCCCCGGACTAGCGGGAACTACGAGCAGTACTTC

J: TRBJ2-1
D: TRBD1
size: -
V: TRBV10-3
CDR3: CAISESSPSGGASYNEQFF
DNA: TGTGCCATCAGTGAGTCGAGTCCCTCAGGGGGAGCTTCCTACAATGAGCAGTTCTTC

J: TRBJ1-2
D: -
size: -
V: TRBV18
CDR3: CASSPSRSNYGYTF
DNA: TGTGCCAGCTCACCGTCCAGATCAAACTATGGCTACACCTTC